This T cell receptor (beta chain) is drawn from a study of Graves' ophthalmopathy and Graves' hyperthyroidism. Study summary: Peripheral blood was gathered at first diagnosis, ahead of any treatment whatsoever.

TCR beta CDR3 amplification used RNA transcripts. HTBI primers served in a first-round RT-PCR, which a second-round multiplex PCR followed. TCRdb reanalysed the multiplex PCR reads using MiXCR and keeps one entry per CDR3 protein. The data show 400,000 to 450,000 distinct CDR3 sequences, roughly 21% seen once. Recruitment covered hyperthyroidism patients aged 18 to 65 whose new diagnosis was of under 2 months' duration. This clonotype has at least ten counts. This CDR3 has 13 residues. V was pared by 4 bases and J by 4 bases, with 8 bases between. Per the germline V gene, CDR1 is MNHNS and CDR2 is SASEGT.

Sequencing was done on a sample of peripheral blood. The gene calls are TRBV6-1 and TRBJ1-5; D gene unclear. This sequence originates from a young woman with stable Graves' hyperthyroidism. CDR3: CASSVRENQPQHF. The CDR3 nucleotides are TGTGCCAGCAGTGTTCGGGAGAATCAGCCCCAGCATTTT.